In its sample, the clone carrying this TCR beta chain was seen a few times. Its antigen is as yet unknown. These data are taken from a study of CD8+ T cells in alopecia areata. Study information: A regimen of oral tofacitinib, 5 to 10 mg twice daily, was given to treated patients.

The V and J ends lost 6 bases and 6 bases, in that order; junction bases with no gene match: 14. Germline V CDR1 and CDR2: MDHEN, SYDVKM. The CDR3 extends over 17 amino acids. Reverse transcription of extracted RNA yielded cDNA, which provided the sequencing template. Clones were read by immunoSEQ multiplex PCR, and TCRdb kept only the in-frame ones, dropping some. The profile shows about 200,000 clones, 35% to 40% of them singletons. Whole-study findings and limits: Scalp and blood samples kept many expanded lesional clones throughout tofacitinib. One nonresponder leaves baseline CD8+ expansion's link to response uncertain.

Treatment reported: oral pan-JAK inhibitor, 5-10 mg twice daily. It was from alopecia areata patients that lesional scalp punch biopsies and peripheral blood were collected. The chain recombines TRBV28 with TRBJ1-1; 12 nucleotides match TRBD1. The sequencing used CD4+ T cells sorted from blood, collected between weeks 30 and 35, from a patient treated with tofacitinib. The receptor's source is a human donor with alopecia areata. CDR3 loop: CASSRTGTGGIMAEAFF. CDR3 nucleotide sequence: TGTGCCAGCAGCCGCACCGGGACAGGGGGCATTATGGCTGAAGCTTTCTTT.